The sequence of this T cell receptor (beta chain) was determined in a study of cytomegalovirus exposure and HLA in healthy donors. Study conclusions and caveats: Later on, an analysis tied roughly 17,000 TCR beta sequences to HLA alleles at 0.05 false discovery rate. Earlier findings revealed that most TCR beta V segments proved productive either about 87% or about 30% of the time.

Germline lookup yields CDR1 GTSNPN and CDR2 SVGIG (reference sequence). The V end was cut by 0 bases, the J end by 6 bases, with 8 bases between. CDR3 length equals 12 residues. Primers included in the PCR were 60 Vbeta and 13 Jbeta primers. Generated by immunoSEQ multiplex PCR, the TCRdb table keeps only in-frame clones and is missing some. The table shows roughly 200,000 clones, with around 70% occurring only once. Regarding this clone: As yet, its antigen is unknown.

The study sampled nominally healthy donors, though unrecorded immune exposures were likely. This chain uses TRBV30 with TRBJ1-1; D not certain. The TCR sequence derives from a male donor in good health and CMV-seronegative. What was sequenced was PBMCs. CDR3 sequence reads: CAWSVLSSEAFF. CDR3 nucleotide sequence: TGTGCCTGGAGTGTACTGTCTTCTGAAGCTTTCTTT.